This T cell receptor (beta chain) is drawn from a study of T cell clonality in common variable immunodeficiency. Trimming took 5 bases from V and 6 from J; bases not matched to a gene: 4. From germline, CDR1 is SGHAT and CDR2 FQNNGV. The CDR3 is 14 residues long. This clone was seen at least ten times. The observed sequence ends 3 residues before the CDR3 terminus, with the missing tail filled in from the germline J gene. TCRdb's copy holds only in-frame clones and misses some; the assay was immunoSEQ multiplex PCR. This sample carries 55,000 to 65,000 clones, none of them present only once. The source is a person aged 18 to 69 in good health. The V and J genes are TRBV11-2 and TRBJ2-2, with TRBD2 identical over 9 bases. Material: peripheral blood mononuclear cells. The DNA read from the CDR3 is TGTGCCAGCAGCAGTCTAGCGGGACCCGGGGAG. This encodes CASSSLAGPGE. The whole CDR3 protein reads CASSSLAGPGELFF. Based on the CDR3 plus reference TRBV11-2 and TRBJ2-2, the full variable domain is EAGVAQSPRYKIIEKRQSVAFWCNPISGHATLYWYQQILGQGPKLLIQFQNNGVVDDSQLPKDRFSAERLKGVDSTLKIQPAKLEDSAVYLCASSSLAGPGELFFGEGSRLTVL.